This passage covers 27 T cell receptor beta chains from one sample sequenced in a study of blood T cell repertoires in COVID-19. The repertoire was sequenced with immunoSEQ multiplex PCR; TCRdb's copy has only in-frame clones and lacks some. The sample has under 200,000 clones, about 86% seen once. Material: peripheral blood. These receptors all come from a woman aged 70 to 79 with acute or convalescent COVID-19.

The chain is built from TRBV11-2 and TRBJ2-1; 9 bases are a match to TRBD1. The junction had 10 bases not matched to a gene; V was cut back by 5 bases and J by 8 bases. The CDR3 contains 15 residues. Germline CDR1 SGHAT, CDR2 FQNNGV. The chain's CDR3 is CASSISGDREHEQFF. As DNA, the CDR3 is TGTGCCAGCAGCATCTCGGGGGACAGGGAGCATGAGCAGTTCTTC. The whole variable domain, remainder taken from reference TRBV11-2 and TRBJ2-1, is EAGVAQSPRYKIIEKRQSVAFWCNPISGHATLYWYQQILGQGPKLLIQFQNNGVVDDSQLPKDRFSAERLKGVDSTLKIQPAKLEDSAVYLCASSISGDREHEQFFGPGTRLTVL.

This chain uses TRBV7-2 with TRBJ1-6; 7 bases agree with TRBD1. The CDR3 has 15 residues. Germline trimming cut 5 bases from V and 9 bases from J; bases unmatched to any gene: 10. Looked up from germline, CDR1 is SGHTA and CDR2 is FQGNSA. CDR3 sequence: CASSLRTGGSSPLHF. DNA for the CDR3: TGTGCCAGCAGCCTCCGGACAGGTGGCAGTTCACCCCTCCACTTT. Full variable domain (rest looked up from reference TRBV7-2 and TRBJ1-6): GAGVSQSPSNKVTEKGKDVELRCDPISGHTALYWYRQSLGQGLEFLIYFQGNSAPDKSGLPSDRFSAERTGGSVSTLTIQRTQQEDSAVYLCASSLRTGGSSPLHFGNGTRLTVT.

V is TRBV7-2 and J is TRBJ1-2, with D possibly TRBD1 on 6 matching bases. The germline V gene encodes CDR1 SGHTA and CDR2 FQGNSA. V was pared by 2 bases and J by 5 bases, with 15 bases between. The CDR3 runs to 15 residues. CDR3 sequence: CASSLITGSSYGYTF. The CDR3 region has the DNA TGTGCCAGCAGCTTAATCACAGGGAGTTCTTATGGCTACACCTTC. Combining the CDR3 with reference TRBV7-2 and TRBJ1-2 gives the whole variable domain GAGVSQSPSNKVTEKGKDVELRCDPISGHTALYWYRQSLGQGLEFLIYFQGNSAPDKSGLPSDRFSAERTGGSVSTLTIQRTQQEDSAVYLCASSLITGSSYGYTFGSGTRLTVV.

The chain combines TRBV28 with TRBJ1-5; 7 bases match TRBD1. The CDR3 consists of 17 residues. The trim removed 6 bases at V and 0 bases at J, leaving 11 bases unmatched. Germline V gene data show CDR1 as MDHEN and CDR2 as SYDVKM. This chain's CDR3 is CASRRRQGGNSNQPQHF. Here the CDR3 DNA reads TGTGCCAGCAGGAGAAGACAGGGTGGCAATAGCAATCAGCCCCAGCATTTT.

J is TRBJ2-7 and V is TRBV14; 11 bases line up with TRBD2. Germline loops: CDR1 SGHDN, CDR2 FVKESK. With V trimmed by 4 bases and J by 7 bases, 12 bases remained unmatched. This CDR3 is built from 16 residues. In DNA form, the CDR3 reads TGTGCCAGCAGCCGAATTAGCGGGAGGGGCTCAGGAGAGCAGTACTTC. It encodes CASSRISGRGSGEQYF.

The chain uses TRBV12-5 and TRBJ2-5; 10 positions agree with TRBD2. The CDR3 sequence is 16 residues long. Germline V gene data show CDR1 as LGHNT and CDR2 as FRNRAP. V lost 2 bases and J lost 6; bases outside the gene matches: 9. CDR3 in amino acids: CASGLWSGRASKTQYF. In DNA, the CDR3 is TGTGCTAGTGGTTTGTGGAGCGGGAGGGCCTCGAAGACCCAGTACTTC. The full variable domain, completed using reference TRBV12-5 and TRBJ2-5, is DARVTQTPRHKVTEMGQEVTMRCQPILGHNTVFWYRQTMMQGLELLAYFRNRAPLDDSGMPKDRFSAEMPDATLATLKIQPSEPRDSAVYFCASGLWSGRASKTQYFGPGTRLLVL.

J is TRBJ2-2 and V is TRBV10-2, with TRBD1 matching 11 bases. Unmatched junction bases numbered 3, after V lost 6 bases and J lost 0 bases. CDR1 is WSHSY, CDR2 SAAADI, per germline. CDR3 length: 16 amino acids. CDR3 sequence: CASSMGQGANTGELFF. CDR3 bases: TGCGCCAGCAGCATGGGACAGGGGGCGAACACCGGGGAGCTGTTTTTT.

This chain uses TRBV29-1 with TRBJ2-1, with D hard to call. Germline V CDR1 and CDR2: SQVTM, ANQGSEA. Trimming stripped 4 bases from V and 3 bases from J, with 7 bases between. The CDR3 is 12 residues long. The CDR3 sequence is CSVGGLYNEQFF. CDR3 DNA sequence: TGCAGCGTTGGTGGGCTCTACAATGAGCAGTTCTTC.

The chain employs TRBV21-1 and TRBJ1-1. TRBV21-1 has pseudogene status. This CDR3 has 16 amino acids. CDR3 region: CASSKKPVKEDTEAFF. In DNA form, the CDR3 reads TGTGCCAGCAGCAAAAAACCCGTGAAGGAGGACACTGAAGCTTTCTTT.

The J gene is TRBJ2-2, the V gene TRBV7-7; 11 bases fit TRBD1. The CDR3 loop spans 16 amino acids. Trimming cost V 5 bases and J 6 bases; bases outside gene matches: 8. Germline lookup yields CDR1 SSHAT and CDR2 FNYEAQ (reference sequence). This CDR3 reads CASSLDRGRASGELFF. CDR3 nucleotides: TGTGCCAGCAGCCTGGACAGGGGGCGCGCCTCCGGGGAGCTGTTTTTT.

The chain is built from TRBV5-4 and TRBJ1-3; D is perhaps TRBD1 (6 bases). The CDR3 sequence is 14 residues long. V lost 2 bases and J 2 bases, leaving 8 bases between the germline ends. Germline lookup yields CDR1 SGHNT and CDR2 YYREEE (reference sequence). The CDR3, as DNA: TGTGCCAGCAGCTTTGGGGGCACTGGAAACACCATATATTTT. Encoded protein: CASSFGGTGNTIYF.

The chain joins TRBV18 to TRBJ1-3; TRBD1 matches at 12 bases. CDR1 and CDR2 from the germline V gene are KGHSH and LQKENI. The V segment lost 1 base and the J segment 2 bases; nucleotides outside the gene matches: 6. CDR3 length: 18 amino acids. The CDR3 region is CASSPRGTGGPAGNTIYF. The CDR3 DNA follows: TGTGCCAGCTCACCACGGGGGACAGGGGGCCCCGCTGGAAACACCATATATTTT.

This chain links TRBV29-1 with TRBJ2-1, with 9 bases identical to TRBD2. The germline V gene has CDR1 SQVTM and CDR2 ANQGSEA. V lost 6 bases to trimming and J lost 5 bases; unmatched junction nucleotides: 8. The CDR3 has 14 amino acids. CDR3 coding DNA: TGCAGCGTCTCTAGCGGGAACAGAAACAATGAGCAGTTCTTC. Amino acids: CSVSSGNRNNEQFF.

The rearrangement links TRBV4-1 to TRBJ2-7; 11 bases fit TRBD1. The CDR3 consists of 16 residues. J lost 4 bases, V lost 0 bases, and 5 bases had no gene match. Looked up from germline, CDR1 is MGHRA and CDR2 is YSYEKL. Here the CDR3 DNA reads TGCGCCAGCAGCCAAGATTGGACAGGGGGCTTTTACGAGCAGTACTTC. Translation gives CASSQDWTGGFYEQYF.

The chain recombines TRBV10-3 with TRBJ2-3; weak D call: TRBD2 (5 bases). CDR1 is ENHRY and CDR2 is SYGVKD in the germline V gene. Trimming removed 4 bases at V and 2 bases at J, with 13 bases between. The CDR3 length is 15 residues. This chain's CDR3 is CAISGTVANTDTQYF. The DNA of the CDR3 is TGTGCCATCAGTGGGACGGTAGCGAACACAGATACGCAGTATTTT.

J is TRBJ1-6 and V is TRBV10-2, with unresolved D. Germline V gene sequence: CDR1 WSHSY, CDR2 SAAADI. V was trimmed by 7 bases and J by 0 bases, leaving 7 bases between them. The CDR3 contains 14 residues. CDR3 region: CASKRSSYNSPLHF. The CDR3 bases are TGCGCCAGCAAGAGGAGCTCCTATAATTCACCCCTCCACTTT.

CDR3 amino acids: CASSQPRDSYGYTF. The CDR3 DNA follows: TGTGCCAGCAGCCAACCCCGGGACAGCTATGGCTACACCTTC. The chain links TRBV3-1 (or the pseudogene TRBV3-2) to TRBJ1-2; TRBD1 matches at 7 bases. The J segment lost 4 bases and the V segment lost 2 bases, leaving 4 bases of the junction unmatched. The CDR3 runs 14 residues. Germline V gene lookup returns CDR1 LGHDT and CDR2 YNNKEL (reference sequence).

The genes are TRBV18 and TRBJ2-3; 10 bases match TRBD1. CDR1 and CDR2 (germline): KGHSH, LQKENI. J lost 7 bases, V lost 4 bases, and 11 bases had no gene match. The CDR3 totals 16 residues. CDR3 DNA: TGTGCCAGCTCACGACTGGGGACAGGGGAAGTAAATACGCAGTATTTT. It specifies CASSRLGTGEVNTQYF. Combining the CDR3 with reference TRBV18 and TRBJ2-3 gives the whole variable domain NAGVMQNPRHLVRRRGQEARLRCSPMKGHSHVYWYRQLPEEGLKFMVYLQKENIIDESGMPKERFSAEFPKEGPSILRIQQVVRGDSAAYFCASSRLGTGEVNTQYFGPGTRLTVL.

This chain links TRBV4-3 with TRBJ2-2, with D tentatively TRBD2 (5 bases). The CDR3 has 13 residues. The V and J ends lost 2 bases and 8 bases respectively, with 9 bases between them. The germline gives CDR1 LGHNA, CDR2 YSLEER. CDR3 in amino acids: CASSQNVAGELFF. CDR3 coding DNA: TGCGCCAGCAGCCAAAATGTAGCGGGGGAGCTGTTTTTT.

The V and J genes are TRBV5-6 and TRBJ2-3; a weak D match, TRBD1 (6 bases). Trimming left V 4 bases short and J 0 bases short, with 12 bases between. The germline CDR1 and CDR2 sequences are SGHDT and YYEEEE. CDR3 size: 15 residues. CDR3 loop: CASSTTGQSTDTQYF. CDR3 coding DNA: TGTGCCAGCAGCACTACAGGGCAAAGCACAGATACGCAGTATTTT.

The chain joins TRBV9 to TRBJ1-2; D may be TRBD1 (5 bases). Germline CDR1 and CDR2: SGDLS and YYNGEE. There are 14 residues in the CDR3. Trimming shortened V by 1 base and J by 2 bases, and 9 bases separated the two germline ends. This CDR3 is CASSVQGGNYGYTF. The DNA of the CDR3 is TGTGCCAGCAGCGTACAGGGAGGGAACTATGGCTACACCTTC.

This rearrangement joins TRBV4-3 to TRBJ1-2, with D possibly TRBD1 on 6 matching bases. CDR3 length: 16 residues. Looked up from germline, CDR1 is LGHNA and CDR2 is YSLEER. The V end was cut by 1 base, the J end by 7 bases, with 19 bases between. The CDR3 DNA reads TGCGCCAGCAGCCAAGGTGTGTTCAGGGGCGAAAGTGGCTACACCTTC. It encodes CASSQGVFRGESGYTF.

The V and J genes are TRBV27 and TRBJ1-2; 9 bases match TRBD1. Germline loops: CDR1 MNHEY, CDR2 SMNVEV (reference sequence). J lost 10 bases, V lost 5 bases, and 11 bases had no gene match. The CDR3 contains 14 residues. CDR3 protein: CASSPEWDRVAYTF. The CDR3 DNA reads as TGTGCCAGCAGTCCTGAATGGGACAGGGTGGCCTACACCTTC.

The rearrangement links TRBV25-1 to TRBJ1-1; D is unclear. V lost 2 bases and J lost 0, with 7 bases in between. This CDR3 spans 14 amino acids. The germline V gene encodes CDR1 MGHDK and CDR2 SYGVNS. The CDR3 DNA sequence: TGTGCCAGCAGTGAAAGTACTATGAACACTGAAGCTTTCTTT. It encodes CASSESTMNTEAFF.

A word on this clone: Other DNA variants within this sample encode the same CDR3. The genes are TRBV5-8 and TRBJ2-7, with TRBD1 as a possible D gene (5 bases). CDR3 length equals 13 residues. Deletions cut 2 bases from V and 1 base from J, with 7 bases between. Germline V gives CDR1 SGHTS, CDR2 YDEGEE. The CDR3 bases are TGTGCCAGCAGCTTTAGGGGTTCCTACGAGCAGTACTTC. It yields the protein CASSFRGSYEQYF.

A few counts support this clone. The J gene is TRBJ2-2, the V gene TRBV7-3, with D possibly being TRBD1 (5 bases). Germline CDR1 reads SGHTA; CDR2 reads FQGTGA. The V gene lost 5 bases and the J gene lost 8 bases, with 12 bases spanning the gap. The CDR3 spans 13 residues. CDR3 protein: CASSLQVSGELFF. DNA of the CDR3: TGTGCCAGCAGCCTACAGGTTTCAGGGGAGCTGTTTTTT.

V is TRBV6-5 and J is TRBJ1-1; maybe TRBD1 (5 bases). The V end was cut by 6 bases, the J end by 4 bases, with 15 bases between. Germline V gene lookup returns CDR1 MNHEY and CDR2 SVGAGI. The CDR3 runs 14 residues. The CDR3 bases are TGTGCCAGCAGGGCCGACAGAAAAGGCACTGAAGCTTTCTTT. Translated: CASRADRKGTEAFF.